This entry is about one T cell receptor beta chain. In the authors' methods: Estimation of nucleated cell counts was performed using reference gene primer amplification. The method was immunoSEQ multiplex PCR; TCRdb's version includes in-frame clones alone and lacks a portion of them. The V and J calls and clone size are taken from that table; D and trimming were inferred from the DNA. Here the sample spans roughly 80,000 clones, 83% being singletons. These data belong to a study of blood T cell repertoires in COVID-19. Study at large: Researchers got acute and convalescent COVID-19 samples from the United States, Italy and Spain. The cDNA or gDNA used as material had been derived from T cells, B-cell-depleted T cells, or PBMCs.

The CDR3 has 22 residues. The rearrangement uses TRBV21-1 and TRBJ2-2; no check of the table's D call, TRBD2, against the DNA was made. TRBV21-1 is termed a pseudogene. The sample comprised peripheral blood. This receptor was obtained from a woman aged 55 to 70 with acute or convalescent COVID-19. The CDR3 spells CASSKAPPGREREGSGTGELFF. The CDR3 DNA sequence: TGTGCCAGCAGCAAAGCCCCCCCGGGGCGGGAGCGGGAGGGTTCGGGCACCGGGGAGCTGTTTTTT.